Listed below are T cell receptor beta chains from one sample, sequenced in a study of CD8+CD57+ T cells in acquired aplastic anemia. TCRdb fed the reads into MiXCR, producing one record per CDR3 protein. The profile covers over 150,000 distinct CDR3 sequences, with about 60% appearing a single time and under 45% taken by the ten largest. The source material was sorted CD4+, CD8+, or CD8+CD57+ T cells (not recorded which) from PBMCs. Receptors were obtained from a human donor with aplastic anemia. CDR3s include the opening cysteine and the closing phenylalanine or tryptophan. D genes are given only for firm matches.

j_call v_call d_call cdr3_aa
TRBJ2-1 TRBV24-1 TRBD1 CATSDARGTGHNEQFF
TRBJ1-2 TRBV6-2/TRBV6-3 TRBD1 CASRLAYLTGDGYTF
TRBJ1-5 TRBV9 TRBD1 CASSVEGAPNQPQHF
TRBJ2-1 TRBV12-3/TRBV12-4 TRBD1 CASYLTGQGGYEQFF
TRBJ1-2 TRBV24-1 . CATSDNKADKLYGYTF
TRBJ2-1 TRBV7-9 TRBD1 CASSSQTGSSYNEQFF
TRBJ2-7 TRBV2 . CASSDNYEQYF
TRBJ1-1 TRBV24-1 . CATSGTGSANTEAFF
TRBJ2-7 TRBV14 . CASSRGIGPAYEQYF
TRBJ1-2 TRBV27 . CASSRQAFYGYTF
TRBJ1-5 TRBV5-5 . CASSYTDSNQPQHF
TRBJ2-7 TRBV7-8 TRBD2 CASSWTSGTYEQYF
TRBJ1-2 TRBV7-9 TRBD1 CASSLTGDGYTF
TRBJ1-2 TRBV10-3 TRBD1 CAISEPLDRGNYGYTF
. TRBV6-2/TRBV6-3 TRBD2 CASSYTAGGLDEQFF
TRBJ2-1 TRBV20-1 TRBD2 CSAKTSWNEQFF
TRBJ2-1 TRBV19 . CAPPGPYNEQFF
TRBJ2-1 TRBV29-1 TRBD1 CSVRGDRVSNEQFF
TRBJ1-1 TRBV19 TRBD1 CASTLGTARTTEAFF
TRBJ1-2 TRBV7-9 TRBD1 CASQGGNYGYTF
TRBJ1-5 TRBV11-3 . CASSPNRLVQPQHF
TRBJ2-3 TRBV19 . CASSMQLGSSQYF
TRBJ2-7 TRBV19 . CASSILPGGEYEQYF
TRBJ1-4 TRBV20-1 . CSARFQGRKLFF
TRBJ1-2 TRBV2 TRBD1 CASMGQGANYSYTF
TRBJ1-5 TRBV24-1 . CATRSNEEPQHF
TRBJ1-2 TRBV20-1 . CSARDLSANYGYTF
TRBJ2-1 TRBV24-1 TRBD2 CATSDLASGSLDEQFF
TRBJ2-5 TRBV10-3 TRBD1 CAISETDRGYETQYF
TRBJ1-4 TRBV29-1 . CSVYSRALVGGIADEKLFF
TRBJ1-3 TRBV5-8 . CASSGGQTGNTIYF
TRBJ2-1 TRBV2 . CASRAPLGEQFF
TRBJ1-6 TRBV7-2 TRBD1 CASTQSRGLSPLHF
TRBJ2-3 TRBV15 . CATSRQATDTQYF
TRBJ1-3 TRBV29-1 . CSVVEGSGNTIYF
TRBJ1-5 TRBV19 . CASSIDLSAQHF
TRBJ1-2 TRBV29-1 . CSAMGADGYTF
TRBJ1-6 TRBV12-3/TRBV12-4 . CASSYGPEGKSAHSPLHF
TRBJ2-5 TRBV7-8 TRBD2 CASSLGRGGLRETQYF
TRBJ2-3 TRBV20-1 . CSAKAGKGTDTQYF
TRBJ1-2 TRBV7-2 TRBD1 CASSLVPGGGAGYGYTF
TRBJ2-7 TRBV7-2 TRBD1 CASSRGTEYEQYF
TRBJ1-2 TRBV25-1 TRBD1 CASGWDRYGYTF
TRBJ2-7 TRBV10-3 . CAISLTGSQTYEQYF
TRBJ1-5 TRBV2 . CASRDGGTQPQHF
TRBJ1-1 TRBV19 TRBD1 CATQRPGTGLTEAFF
TRBJ2-1 TRBV20-1 . CSATGLSYNEQFF
TRBJ2-7 TRBV20-1 TRBD1 CSASRGTGWDEQYF